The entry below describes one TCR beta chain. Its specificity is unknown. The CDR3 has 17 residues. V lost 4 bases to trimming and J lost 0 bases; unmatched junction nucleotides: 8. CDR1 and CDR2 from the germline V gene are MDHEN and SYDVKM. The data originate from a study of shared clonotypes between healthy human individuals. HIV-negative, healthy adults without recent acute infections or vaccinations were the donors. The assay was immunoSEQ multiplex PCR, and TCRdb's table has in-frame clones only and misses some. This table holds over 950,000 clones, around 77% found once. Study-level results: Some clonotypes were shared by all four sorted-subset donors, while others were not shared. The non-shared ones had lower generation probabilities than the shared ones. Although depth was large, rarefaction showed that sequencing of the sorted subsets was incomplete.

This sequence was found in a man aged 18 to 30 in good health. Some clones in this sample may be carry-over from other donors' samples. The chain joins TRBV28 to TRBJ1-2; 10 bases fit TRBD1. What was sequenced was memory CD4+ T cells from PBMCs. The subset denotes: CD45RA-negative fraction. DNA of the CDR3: TGTGCCAGCAGTTCCAGACAGGGGGCGGTCGCTAACTATGGCTACACCTTC. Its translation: CASSSRQGAVANYGYTF.